This T cell receptor (beta chain) was observed in a study of monozygotic twins with inflammatory bowel disease. Germline-derived CDR1 and CDR2 are SNHLY and FYNNEI. CDR3 length: 14 amino acids. TCRdb re-analyzed the 5' RACE reads; it lists each CDR3 protein once, without DNA. The table for this sample gives around 190,000 distinct CDR3 sequences. The source is a human donor with ulcerative colitis or Crohn's disease, or a healthy co-twin of an affected twin (not recorded which). Sequenced sample: blood. V and J are TRBV2 and TRBJ2-3; there is no DNA to check the TCRdb D call of TRBD2. CDR3 amino acids: CASSEEARTDTQYF. Filled out from reference TRBV2 and TRBJ2-3, the complete variable domain reads EPEVTQTPSHQVTQMGQEVILRCVPISNHLYFYWYRQILGQKVEFLVSFYNNEISEKSEIFDDQFSVERPDGSNFTLKIRSTKLEDSAMYFCASSEEARTDTQYFGPGTRLTVL.